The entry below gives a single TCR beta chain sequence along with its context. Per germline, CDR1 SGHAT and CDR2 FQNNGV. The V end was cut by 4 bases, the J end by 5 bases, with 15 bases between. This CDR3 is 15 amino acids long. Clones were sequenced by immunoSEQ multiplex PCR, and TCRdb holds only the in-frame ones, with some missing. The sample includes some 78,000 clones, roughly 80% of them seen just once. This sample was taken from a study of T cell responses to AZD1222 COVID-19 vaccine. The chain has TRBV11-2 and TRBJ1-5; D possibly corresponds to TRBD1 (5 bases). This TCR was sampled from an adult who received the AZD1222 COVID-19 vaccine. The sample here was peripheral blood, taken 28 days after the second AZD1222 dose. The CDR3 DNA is TGTGCCAGCAGCTCGATGGGGGTGGGGGATCAGCCCCAGCATTTT. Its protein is CASSSMGVGDQPQHF. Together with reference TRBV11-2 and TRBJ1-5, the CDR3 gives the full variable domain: EAGVAQSPRYKIIEKRQSVAFWCNPISGHATLYWYQQILGQGPKLLIQFQNNGVVDDSQLPKDRFSAERLKGVDSTLKIQPAKLEDSAVYLCASSSMGVGDQPQHFGDGTRLSIL.